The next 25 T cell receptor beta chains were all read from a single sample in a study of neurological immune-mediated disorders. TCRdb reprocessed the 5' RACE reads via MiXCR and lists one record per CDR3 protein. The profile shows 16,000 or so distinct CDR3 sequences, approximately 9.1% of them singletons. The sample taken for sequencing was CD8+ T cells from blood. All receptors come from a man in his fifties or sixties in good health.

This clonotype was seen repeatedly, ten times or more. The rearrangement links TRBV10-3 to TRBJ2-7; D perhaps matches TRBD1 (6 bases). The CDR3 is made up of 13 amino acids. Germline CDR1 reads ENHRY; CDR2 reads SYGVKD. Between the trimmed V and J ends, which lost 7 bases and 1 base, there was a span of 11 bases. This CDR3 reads CAIKGDKSYEQYF. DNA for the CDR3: TGTGCCATCAAAGGGGACAAGTCCTACGAGCAGTACTTC.

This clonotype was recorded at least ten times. The CDR3 region is CASSSVPSGANVLTF. Here the CDR3 DNA reads TGTGCCAGTAGTTCCGTCCCTTCTGGGGCCAACGTCCTGACTTTC. This chain joins TRBV19 and TRBJ2-6; D unresolved. The germline V gene encodes CDR1 LNHDA and CDR2 SQIVND (reference sequence). CDR3 length: 15 residues. V was shortened by 5 bases and J by 1 base, with 9 bases between the two germline ends.

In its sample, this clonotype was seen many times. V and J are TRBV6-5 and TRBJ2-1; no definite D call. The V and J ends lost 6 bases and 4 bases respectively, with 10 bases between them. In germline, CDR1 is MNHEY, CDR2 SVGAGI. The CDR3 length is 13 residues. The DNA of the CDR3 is TGTGCCAGCAGCCTAAGCGAGTACAATGAGCAGTTCTTC. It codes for CASSLSEYNEQFF.

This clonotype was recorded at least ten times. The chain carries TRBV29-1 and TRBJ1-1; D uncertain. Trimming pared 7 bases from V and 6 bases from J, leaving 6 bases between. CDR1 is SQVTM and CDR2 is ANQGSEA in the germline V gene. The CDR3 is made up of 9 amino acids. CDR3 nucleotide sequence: TGCAGCGCTCCCCCTGAAGCTTTCTTT. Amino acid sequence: CSAPPEAFF.

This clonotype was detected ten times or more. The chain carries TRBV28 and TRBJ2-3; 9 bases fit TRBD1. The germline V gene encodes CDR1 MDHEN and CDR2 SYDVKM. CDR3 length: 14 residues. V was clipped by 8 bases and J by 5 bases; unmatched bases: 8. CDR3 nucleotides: TGTGCCAGCGACCGACAGGGGGAATTAGATACGCAGTATTTT. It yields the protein CASDRQGELDTQYF.

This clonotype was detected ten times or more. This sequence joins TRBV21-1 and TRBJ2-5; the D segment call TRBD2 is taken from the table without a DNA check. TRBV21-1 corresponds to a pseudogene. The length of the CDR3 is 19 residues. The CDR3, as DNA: TGTGCCAGCAGCAAAGGACTAGCGGGAATGTGTGGAGAACAAGAGACCCAGTACTTC. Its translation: CASSKGLAGMCGEQETQYF.

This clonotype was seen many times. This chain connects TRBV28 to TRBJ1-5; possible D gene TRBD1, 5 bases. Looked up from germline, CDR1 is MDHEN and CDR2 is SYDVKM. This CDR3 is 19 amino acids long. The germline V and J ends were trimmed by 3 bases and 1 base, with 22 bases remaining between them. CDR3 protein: CASSLYGTITGRSNQPQHF. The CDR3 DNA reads TGTGCCAGCAGTTTGTACGGGACGATAACAGGTAGAAGCAATCAGCCCCAGCATTTT.

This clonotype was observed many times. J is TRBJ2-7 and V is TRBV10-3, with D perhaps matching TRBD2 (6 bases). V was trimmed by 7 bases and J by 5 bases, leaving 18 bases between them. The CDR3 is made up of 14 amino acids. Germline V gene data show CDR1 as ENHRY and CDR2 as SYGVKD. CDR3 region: CAITQRQGGDEQYF. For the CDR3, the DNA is TGTGCCATCACCCAGCGGCAGGGCGGGGACGAGCAGTACTTC.

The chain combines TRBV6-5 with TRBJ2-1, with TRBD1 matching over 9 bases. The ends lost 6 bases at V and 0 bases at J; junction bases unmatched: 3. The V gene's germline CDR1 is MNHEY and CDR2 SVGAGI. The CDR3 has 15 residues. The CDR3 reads CASRPGQGSYNEQFF. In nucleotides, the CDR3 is TGTGCCAGCAGACCGGGACAGGGCTCCTACAATGAGCAGTTCTTC.

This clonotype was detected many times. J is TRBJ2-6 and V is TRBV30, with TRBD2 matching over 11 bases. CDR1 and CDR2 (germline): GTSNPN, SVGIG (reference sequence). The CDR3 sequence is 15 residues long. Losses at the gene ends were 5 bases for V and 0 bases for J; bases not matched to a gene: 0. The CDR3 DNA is TGTGCCTGGGGACTAGCGGGCTCTGGGGCCAACGTCCTGACTTTC. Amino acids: CAWGLAGSGANVLTF.

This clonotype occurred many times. The CDR3 DNA is TGTGCCAGCAGTTTCATCGAACCCAGCGGGAGAAGTAATGAGCAGTTCTTC. Its translation: CASSFIEPSGRSNEQFF. The chain has TRBV28 and TRBJ2-1; 8 nucleotides agree with TRBD2. The CDR3 sequence is 17 residues long. V trimming: 3 bases; J trimming: 7 bases; junction bases outside the gene matches: 14. CDR1 and CDR2 from the germline V gene are MDHEN and SYDVKM. The full variable domain, completed using reference TRBV28 and TRBJ2-1, is DVKVTQSSRYLVKRTGEKVFLECVQDMDHENMFWYRQDPGLGLRLIYFSYDVKMKEKGDIPEGYSVSREKKERFSLILESASTNQTSMYLCASSFIEPSGRSNEQFFGPGTRLTVL.

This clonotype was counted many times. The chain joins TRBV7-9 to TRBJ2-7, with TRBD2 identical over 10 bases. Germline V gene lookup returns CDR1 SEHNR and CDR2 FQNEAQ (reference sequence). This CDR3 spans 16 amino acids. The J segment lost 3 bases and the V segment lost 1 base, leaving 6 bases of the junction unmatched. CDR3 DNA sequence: TGTGCCAGCAGCTTAGATCGGACTAGCGGTAACTACGAGCAGTACTTC. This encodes CASSLDRTSGNYEQYF.

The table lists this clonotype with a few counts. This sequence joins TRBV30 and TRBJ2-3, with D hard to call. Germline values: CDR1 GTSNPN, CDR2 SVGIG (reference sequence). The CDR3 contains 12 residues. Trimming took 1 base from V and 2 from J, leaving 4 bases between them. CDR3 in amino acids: CAWSDATDTQYF. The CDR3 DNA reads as TGTGCCTGGAGTGACGCCACAGATACGCAGTATTTT.

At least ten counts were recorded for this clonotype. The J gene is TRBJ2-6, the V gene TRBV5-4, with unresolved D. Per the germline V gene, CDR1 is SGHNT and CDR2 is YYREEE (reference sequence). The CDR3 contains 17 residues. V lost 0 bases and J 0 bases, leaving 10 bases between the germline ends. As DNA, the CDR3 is TGTGCCAGCAGCTTGGAGGATAACCTCTCTGGGGCCAACGTCCTGACTTTC. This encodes CASSLEDNLSGANVLTF.

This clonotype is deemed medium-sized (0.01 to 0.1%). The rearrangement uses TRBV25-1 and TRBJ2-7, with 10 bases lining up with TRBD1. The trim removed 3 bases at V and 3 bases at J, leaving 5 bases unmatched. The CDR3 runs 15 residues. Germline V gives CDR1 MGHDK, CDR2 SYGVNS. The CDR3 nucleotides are TGTGCCAGCAGTGATACCGGGACAGGGGACTACGAGCAGTACTTC. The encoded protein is CASSDTGTGDYEQYF.

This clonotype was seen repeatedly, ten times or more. The CDR3, as DNA: TGCAGCGTTGAAGGGCAGGGCTACGAGCAGTACTTC. It is translated as CSVEGQGYEQYF. The J gene is TRBJ2-7, the V gene TRBV29-1; a possible D gene is TRBD1 (5 bases). Germline CDR1 reads SQVTM; CDR2 reads ANQGSEA. The V end was cut by 1 base, the J end by 3 bases, with 7 bases between. The CDR3 sequence is 12 residues long.

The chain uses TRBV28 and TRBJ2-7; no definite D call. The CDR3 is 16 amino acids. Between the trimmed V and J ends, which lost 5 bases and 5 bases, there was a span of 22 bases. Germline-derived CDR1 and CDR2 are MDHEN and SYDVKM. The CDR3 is CASSILMGGAVHEQYF. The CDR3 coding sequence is TGTGCCAGCAGTATCCTCATGGGTGGTGCGGTACACGAGCAGTACTTC.

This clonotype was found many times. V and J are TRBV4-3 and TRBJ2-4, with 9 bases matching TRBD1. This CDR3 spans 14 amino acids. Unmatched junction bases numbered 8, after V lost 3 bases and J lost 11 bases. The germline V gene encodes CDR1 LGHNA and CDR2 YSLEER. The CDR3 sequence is CASSQATGGAFQYF. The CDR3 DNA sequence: TGCGCCAGCAGCCAGGCTACAGGGGGCGCTTTTCAGTACTTC.

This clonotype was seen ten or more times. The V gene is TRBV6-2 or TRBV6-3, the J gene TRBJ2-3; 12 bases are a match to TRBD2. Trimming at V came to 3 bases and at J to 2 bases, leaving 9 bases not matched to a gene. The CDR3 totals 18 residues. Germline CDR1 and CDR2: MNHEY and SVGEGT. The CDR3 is CASSYRRLAGDDTDTQYF. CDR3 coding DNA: TGTGCCAGCAGTTATCGGCGACTAGCGGGAGACGACACAGATACGCAGTATTTT.

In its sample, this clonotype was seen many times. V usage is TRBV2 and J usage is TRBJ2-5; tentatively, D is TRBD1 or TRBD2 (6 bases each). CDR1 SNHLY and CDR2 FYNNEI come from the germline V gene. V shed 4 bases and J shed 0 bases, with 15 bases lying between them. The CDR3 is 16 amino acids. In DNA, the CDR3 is TGTGCCAGCAGTGGTAGGGGGGTCCAGTACCAAGAGACCCAGTACTTC. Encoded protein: CASSGRGVQYQETQYF. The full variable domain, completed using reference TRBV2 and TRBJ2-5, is EPEVTQTPSHQVTQMGQEVILRCVPISNHLYFYWYRQILGQKVEFLVSFYNNEISEKSEIFDDQFSVERPDGSNFTLKIRSTKLEDSAMYFCASSGRGVQYQETQYFGPGTRLLVL.

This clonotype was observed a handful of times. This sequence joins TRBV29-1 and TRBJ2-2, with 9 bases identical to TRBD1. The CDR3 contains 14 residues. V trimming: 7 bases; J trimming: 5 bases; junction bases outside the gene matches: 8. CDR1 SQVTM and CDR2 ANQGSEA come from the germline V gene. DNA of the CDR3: TGCAGCGCCTCAGCCGGGACAGGGACCGGGGAGCTGTTTTTT. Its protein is CSASAGTGTGELFF.

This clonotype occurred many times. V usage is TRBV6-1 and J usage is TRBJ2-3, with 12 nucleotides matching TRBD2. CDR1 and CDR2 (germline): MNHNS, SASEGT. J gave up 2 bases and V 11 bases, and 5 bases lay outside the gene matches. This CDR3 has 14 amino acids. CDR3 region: CAGRTSGDTDTQYF. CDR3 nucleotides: TGTGCCGGGAGGACTAGCGGGGACACAGATACGCAGTATTTT.

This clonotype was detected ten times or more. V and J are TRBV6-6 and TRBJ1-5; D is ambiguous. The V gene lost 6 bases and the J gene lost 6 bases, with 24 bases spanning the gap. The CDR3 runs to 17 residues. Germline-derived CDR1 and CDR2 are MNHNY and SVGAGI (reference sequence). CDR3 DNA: TGTGCCAGCAGCCAGGCCCCGGACGAAGCAATCACTCAGCCCCAGCATTTT. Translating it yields CASSQAPDEAITQPQHF.

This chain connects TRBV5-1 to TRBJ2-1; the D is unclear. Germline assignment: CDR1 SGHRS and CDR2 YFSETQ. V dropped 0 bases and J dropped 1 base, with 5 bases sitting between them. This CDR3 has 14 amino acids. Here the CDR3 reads CASSLVESYNEQFF. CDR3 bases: TGCGCCAGCAGCTTGGTTGAGTCCTACAATGAGCAGTTCTTC.

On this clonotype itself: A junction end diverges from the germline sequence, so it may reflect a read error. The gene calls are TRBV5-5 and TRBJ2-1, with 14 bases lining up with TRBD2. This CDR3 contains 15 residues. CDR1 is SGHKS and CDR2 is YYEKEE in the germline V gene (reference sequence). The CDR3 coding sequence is TGTACCAGCAGCTCCGGACTAGCGGGAGGCGATGAGCAATTCTTC. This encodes CTSSSGLAGGDEQFF.